This T cell receptor beta chain stems from a study of cytomegalovirus exposure and HLA in healthy donors. Broader study findings: Some V segments, TRBV6-2 and TRBV6-3 among them, were indistinguishable and were therefore excluded.

This CDR3 comprises 15 residues. Germline V gives CDR1 PRHDT, CDR2 FYEKMQ (reference sequence). Deletions cut 5 bases from V and 0 bases from J, with 14 bases between. Donors were nominally healthy when sampled, though unrecorded immune exposures were likely. As regards this clone: Antigen unknown.

This PCR relied on a set of 60 Vbeta primers and 13 Jbeta primers. Generated by immunoSEQ multiplex PCR, the TCRdb table keeps only in-frame clones and is missing some. The sample records about 180,000 clones, around 76% being singletons. The sequenced material came from PBMCs. The rearrangement links TRBV13 to TRBJ2-7, with D possibly matching TRBD2 (5 bases). This clonotype was sampled from a man in his forties in good health and CMV-seronegative. DNA of the CDR3: TGTGCCAGCAGCCCGAAAACGGGATACTCCTACGAGCAGTACTTC. Translated, it gives CASSPKTGYSYEQYF. Using reference TRBV13 and TRBJ2-7 for the parts outside the CDR3, the full variable domain is AAGVIQSPRHLIKEKRETATLKCYPIPRHDTVYWYQQGPGQDPQFLISFYEKMQSDKGSIPDRFSAQQFSDYHSELNMSSLELGDSALYFCASSPKTGYSYEQYFGPGTRLTVT.